Described below is a single T cell receptor beta chain sequence and its context. The data stem from a study of blood T cell repertoires in COVID-19. Study details: Sites in the United States, Italy and Spain provided acute and convalescent COVID-19 samples.

The repertoire was sequenced with immunoSEQ multiplex PCR; TCRdb's copy has only in-frame clones and lacks some. This table holds 95,000 to 150,000 clones, 86% found once. Looked up from germline, CDR1 is SGHAT and CDR2 is FQNNGV. Deletions cut 6 bases from V and 5 bases from J, with 17 bases between. This CDR3 spans 15 amino acids. Sequencing was carried out using peripheral blood. V gene TRBV11-2 combines with J gene TRBJ1-3; weak D call: TRBD1 (6 bases). The sequence was obtained from a man aged 40-50 years with acute or convalescent COVID-19. The CDR3 loop reads CASRPTGSERNTIYF. In nucleotides, the CDR3 is TGTGCCAGCAGACCCACAGGGTCCGAAAGAAACACCATATATTTT.